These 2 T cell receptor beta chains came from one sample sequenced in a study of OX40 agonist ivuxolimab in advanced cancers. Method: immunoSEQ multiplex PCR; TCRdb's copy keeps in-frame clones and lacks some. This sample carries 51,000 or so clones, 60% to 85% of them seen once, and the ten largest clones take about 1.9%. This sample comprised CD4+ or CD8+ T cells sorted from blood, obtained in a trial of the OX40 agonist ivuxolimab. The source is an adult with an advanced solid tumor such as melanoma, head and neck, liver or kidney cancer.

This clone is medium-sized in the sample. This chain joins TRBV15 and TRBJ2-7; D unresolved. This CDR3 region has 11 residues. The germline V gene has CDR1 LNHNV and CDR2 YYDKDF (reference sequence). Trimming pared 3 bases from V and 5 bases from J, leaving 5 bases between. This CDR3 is CATSSLNEQYF. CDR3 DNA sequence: TGTGCCACCAGCAGCTTGAACGAGCAGTACTTC.

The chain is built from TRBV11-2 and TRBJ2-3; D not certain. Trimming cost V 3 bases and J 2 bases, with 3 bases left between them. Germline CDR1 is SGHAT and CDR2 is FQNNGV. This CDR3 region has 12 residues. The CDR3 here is CASSFITDTQYF. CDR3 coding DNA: TGTGCCAGCAGCTTTATCACAGATACGCAGTATTTT.